This T cell receptor (beta chain) was sequenced for a study of human T cells and chemical hapten exposure. Study-wide background: How much TCR each sample yielded varied, mostly because pooled library volumes differed slightly.

Time point indicated: patch test 3, about 24 weeks after DPC sensitization. The treatment: therapeutic diphenylcyclopropenone sensitization with weekly scalp DPC. Those who donated were patients with alopecia, 18 to 70 years of age, and suitable for DPC. Worth noting for this clonotype: Its target is unknown.

With 6 bases clipped from V and 7 bases from J, the junction kept 6 bases outside the gene matches. Per germline, CDR1 DFQATT and CDR2 SNEGSKA (reference sequence). The CDR3 totals 13 residues. Points from the study as a whole: It should be noted that donors had alopecia, so their immune response may differ from healthy people's.

In the library, unique molecular identifiers were attached to individual cDNA molecules. Via MiXCR, TCRdb re-called the RACE reads, giving one row per CDR3 protein. The table has some 89,000 distinct CDR3 sequences, 27% seen once. The genes are TRBV20-1 and TRBJ1-5; 10 bases are a match to TRBD1. The sample here was whole blood, taken in connection with sensitization to the hapten diphenylcyclopropenone (DPC). This receptor was identified in a man in his forties with alopecia areata. Some clones in this sample may be carry-over from other donors' samples. The CDR3 spells CSAGTGVVQPQHF. The CDR3 region has the DNA TGCAGTGCGGGGACAGGGGTTGTCCAGCCCCAGCATTTT.